Listed here are 2 T cell receptor beta chains from one sample, sequenced in a study of blood T cell repertoires in COVID-19. Assay: immunoSEQ multiplex PCR; the TCRdb copy retains only in-frame clones and omits some. Of more than 95,000 clones in the sample, roughly 90% were seen once. Sequencing input: peripheral blood. The receptors shown here come from a woman aged 60 to 75 with acute or convalescent COVID-19.

This sequence joins TRBV2 and TRBJ1-3; D is unclear. CDR1 and CDR2 (germline): SNHLY, FYNNEI. V lost 5 bases to trimming and J lost 0 bases, with 5 bases between them. The CDR3 covers 13 residues. In DNA form, the CDR3 reads TGTGCCAGCAGTCTTAACTCTGGAAACACCATATATTTT. Its protein product is CASSLNSGNTIYF. The whole variable domain, filled in from reference TRBV2 and TRBJ1-3, reads EPEVTQTPSHQVTQMGQEVILRCVPISNHLYFYWYRQILGQKVEFLVSFYNNEISEKSEIFDDQFSVERPDGSNFTLKIRSTKLEDSAMYFCASSLNSGNTIYFGEGSWLTVV.

V usage is TRBV7-2 and J usage is TRBJ2-1, with a possible D match to TRBD2 (6 bases). Trimming cost V 1 base and J 3 bases, with 13 bases left between them. The CDR3 length is 16 residues. CDR1 SGHTA and CDR2 FQGNSA come from the germline V gene. The CDR3 reads CASSLVGSGSYNEQFF. In DNA, the CDR3 is TGTGCCAGCAGCTTAGTTGGTAGCGGAAGCTACAATGAGCAGTTCTTC.